Sequencing of this T cell receptor beta chain was carried out in a study of metastatic and nonmetastatic thyroid tumors. Across the study: Patients with malignant and benign thyroid disease provided blood and tumor or nodule tissue, whose repertoires were compared.

Prior to thyroid surgery, none of the patients had received any treatment. This clone was counted ten times or more. Its cognate antigen is unknown. Study-level points and caveats: The study reportedly found significantly higher TCR beta diversity in malignant thyroid tumors than benign nodules, in blood and tumor.

V was pared by 2 bases and J by 5 bases, with 7 bases between. The CDR3 runs 12 residues. The germline V gene has CDR1 SGHRS and CDR2 YFSETQ. Original methodology: Clinicopathological groups of papillary thyroid cancer showed CDR3 differences that were used to build a distant-metastasis classifier. Using MiXCR, TCRdb re-called clones from the PCR reads. For this entry, the V and J calls and clone size follow TCRdb and not the study's own pipeline. The sample carries 30,000 to 35,000 clones, over 15% recorded once. The clonotype originates from a female donor with papillary thyroid cancer or a benign thyroid nodule (not recorded which). Some clones in this sample may be carry-over from other donors' samples. The chain combines TRBV5-1 with TRBJ1-1, with D unresolved. Sequencing was carried out using blood. CDR3 bases: TGCGCCAGCAGCTTAGGATGGACTGAAGCTTTCTTT. Protein product: CASSLGWTEAFF.